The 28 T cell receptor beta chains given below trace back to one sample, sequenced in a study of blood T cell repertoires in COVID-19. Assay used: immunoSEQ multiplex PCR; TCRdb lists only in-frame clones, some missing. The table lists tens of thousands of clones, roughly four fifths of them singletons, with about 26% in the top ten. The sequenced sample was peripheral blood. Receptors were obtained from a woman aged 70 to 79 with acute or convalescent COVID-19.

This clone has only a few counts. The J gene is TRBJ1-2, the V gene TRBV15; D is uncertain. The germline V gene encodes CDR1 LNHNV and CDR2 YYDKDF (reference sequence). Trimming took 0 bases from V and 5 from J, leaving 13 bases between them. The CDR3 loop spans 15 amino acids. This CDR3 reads CATSRDKKRRYGYTF. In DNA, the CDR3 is TGTGCCACCAGCAGAGACAAAAAACGGAGGTATGGCTACACCTTC.

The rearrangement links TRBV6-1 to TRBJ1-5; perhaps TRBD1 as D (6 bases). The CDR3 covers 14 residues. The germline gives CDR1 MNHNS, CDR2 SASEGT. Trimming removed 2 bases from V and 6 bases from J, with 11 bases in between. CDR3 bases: TGTGCCAGCAGTGAAAGTACAGGGTTTCAGCCCCAGCATTTT. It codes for CASSESTGFQPQHF.

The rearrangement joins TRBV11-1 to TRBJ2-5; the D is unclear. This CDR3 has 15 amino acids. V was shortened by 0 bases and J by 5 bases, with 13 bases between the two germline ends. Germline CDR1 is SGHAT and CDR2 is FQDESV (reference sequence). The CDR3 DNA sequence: TGTGCCAGCAGCTTAGCAGTAGCCCAGTGGGAGACCCAGTACTTC. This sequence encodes CASSLAVAQWETQYF.

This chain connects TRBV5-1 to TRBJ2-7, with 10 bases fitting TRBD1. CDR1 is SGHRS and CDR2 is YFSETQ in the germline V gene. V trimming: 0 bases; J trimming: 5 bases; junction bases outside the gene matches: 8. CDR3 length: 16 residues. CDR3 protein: CASSLGLGTGVDEQYF. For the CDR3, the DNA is TGCGCCAGCAGCTTGGGGTTGGGGACAGGGGTCGACGAGCAGTACTTC.

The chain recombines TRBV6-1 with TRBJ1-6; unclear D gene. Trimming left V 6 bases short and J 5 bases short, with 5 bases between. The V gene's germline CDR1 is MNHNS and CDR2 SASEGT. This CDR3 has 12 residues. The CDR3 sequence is CASRLHNSPLHF. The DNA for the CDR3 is TGTGCCAGCAGACTCCATAATTCACCCCTCCACTTT.

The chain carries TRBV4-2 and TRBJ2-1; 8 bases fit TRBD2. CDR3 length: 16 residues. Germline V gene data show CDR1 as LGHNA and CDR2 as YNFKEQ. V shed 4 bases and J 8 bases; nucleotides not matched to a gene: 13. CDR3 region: CASSPWGAGGSDEQFF. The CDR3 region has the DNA TGTGCCAGCAGCCCCTGGGGGGCGGGAGGTAGTGATGAGCAGTTCTTC.

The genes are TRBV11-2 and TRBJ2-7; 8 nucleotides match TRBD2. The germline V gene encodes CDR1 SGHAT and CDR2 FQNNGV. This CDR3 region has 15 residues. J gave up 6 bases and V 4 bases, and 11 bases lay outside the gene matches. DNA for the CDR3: TGTGCCAGCAGCTCCCGGATAGCGGGGAGTCGCGAGCAGTACTTC. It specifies CASSSRIAGSREQYF.

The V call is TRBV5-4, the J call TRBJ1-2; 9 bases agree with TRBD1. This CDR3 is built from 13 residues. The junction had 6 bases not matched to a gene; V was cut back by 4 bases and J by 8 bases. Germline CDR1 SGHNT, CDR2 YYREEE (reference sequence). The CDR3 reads CASSLQGAPGYTF. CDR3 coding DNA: TGTGCCAGCAGCCTACAGGGGGCGCCCGGCTACACCTTC.

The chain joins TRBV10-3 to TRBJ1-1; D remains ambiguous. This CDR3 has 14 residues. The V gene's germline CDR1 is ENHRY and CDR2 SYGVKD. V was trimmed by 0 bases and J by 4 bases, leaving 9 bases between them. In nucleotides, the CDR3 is TGTGCCATCAGTGAGTCTGGGGAGAGCACTGAAGCTTTCTTT. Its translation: CAISESGESTEAFF.

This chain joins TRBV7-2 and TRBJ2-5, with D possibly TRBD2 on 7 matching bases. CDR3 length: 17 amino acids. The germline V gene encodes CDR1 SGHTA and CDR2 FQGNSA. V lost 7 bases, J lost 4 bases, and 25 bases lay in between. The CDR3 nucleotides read TGTGCCAGCAACCTAAGGGGGGGCAGGGCTGCGGGAGAGACCCAGTACTTC. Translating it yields CASNLRGGRAAGETQYF.

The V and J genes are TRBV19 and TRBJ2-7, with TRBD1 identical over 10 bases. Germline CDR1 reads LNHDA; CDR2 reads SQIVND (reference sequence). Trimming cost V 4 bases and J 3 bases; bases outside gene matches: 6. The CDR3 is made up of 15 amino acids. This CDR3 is CASSKGQGNNYEQYF. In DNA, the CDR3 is TGTGCCAGTAGTAAGGGACAGGGGAACAACTACGAGCAGTACTTC.

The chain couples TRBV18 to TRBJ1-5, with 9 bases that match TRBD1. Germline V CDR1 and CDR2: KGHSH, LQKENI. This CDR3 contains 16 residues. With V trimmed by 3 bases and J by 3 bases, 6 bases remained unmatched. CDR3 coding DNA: TGTGCCAGCTCACCCCTACCACAGGGGGCCAATCAGCCCCAGCATTTT. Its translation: CASSPLPQGANQPQHF.

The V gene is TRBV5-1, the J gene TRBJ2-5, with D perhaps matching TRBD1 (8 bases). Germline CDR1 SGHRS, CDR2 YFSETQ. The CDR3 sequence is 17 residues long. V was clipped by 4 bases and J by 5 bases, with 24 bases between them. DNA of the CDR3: TGCGCCAGCAGCCCCGTCGACAGGGGAGGGGGAGGTGAGACCCAGTACTTC. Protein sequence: CASSPVDRGGGGETQYF.

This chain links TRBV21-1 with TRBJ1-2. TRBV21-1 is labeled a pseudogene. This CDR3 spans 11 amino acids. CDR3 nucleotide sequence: TGTGCCAGCAATCTCGGGAACGGCTACACCTTC. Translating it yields CASNLGNGYTF.

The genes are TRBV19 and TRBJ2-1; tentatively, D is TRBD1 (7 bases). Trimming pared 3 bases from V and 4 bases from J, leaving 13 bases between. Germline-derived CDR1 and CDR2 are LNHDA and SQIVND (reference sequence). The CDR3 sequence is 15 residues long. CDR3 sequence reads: CASSIYGGQYNEQFF. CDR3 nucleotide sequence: TGTGCCAGTAGTATTTACGGGGGACAGTACAATGAGCAGTTCTTC.

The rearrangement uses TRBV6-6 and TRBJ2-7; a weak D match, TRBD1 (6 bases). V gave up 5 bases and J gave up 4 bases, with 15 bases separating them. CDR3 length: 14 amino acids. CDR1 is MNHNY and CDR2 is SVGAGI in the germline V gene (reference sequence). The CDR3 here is CASSLTTGIYEQYF. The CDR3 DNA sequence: TGTGCCAGCAGTCTTACTACAGGGATTTACGAGCAGTACTTC.

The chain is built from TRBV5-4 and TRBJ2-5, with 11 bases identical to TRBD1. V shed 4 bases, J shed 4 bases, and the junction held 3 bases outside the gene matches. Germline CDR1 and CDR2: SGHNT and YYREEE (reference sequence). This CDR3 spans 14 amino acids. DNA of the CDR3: TGTGCCAGCAGCGACGGACAGGGGGCAGAGACCCAGTACTTC. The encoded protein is CASSDGQGAETQYF.

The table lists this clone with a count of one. DNA of the CDR3: TGTGCCAGTTCTCCGGGACAGGGTGCGTATAGCAATCAGCCCCAGCATTTT. Translated: CASSPGQGAYSNQPQHF. The chain is built from TRBV19 and TRBJ1-5, with 9 bases lining up with TRBD1. The V gene end was trimmed by 8 bases and the J gene end by 0 bases; junction bases not matched to a gene: 11. The germline CDR1 and CDR2 sequences are LNHDA and SQIVND (reference sequence). This CDR3 is 17 amino acids long.

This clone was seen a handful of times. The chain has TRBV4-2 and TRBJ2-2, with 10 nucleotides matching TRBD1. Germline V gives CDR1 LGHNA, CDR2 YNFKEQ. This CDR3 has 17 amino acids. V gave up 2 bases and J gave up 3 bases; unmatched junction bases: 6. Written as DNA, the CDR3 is TGTGCCAGCAGCCAACCCGACAGGGGGCAATACACCGGGGAGCTGTTTTTT. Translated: CASSQPDRGQYTGELFF.

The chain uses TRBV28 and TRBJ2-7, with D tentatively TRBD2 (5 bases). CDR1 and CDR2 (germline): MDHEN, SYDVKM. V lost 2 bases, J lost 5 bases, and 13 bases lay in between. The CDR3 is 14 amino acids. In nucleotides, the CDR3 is TGTGCCAGCAGTTTACCTGGACGGGATAACGAGCAGTACTTC. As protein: CASSLPGRDNEQYF.

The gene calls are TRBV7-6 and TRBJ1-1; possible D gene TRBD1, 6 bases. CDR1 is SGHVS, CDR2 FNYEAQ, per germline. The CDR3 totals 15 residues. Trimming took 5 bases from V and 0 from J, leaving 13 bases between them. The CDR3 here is CASSLWTDMNTEAFF. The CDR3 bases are TGTGCCAGCAGCCTATGGACAGACATGAACACTGAAGCTTTCTTT.

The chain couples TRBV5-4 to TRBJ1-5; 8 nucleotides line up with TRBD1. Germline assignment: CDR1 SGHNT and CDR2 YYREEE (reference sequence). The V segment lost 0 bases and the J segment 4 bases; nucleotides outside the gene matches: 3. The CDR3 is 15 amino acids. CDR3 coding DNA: TGTGCCAGCAGCTTGGATCGGGACAGGAATCAGCCCCAGCATTTT. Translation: CASSLDRDRNQPQHF.

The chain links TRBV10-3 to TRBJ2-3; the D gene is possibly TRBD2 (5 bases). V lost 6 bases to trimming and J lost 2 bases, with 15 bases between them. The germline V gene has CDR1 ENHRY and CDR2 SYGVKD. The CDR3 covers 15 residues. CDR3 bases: TGTGCCATCAGCGAAAGGGAGCCCGCCACAGATACGCAGTATTTT. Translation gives CAISEREPATDTQYF.

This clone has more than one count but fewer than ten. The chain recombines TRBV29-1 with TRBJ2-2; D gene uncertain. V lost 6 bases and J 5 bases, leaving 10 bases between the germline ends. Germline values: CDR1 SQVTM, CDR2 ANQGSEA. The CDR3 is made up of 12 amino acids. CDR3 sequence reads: CSVRKETGELFF. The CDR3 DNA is TGCAGCGTGCGCAAGGAGACCGGGGAGCTGTTTTTT.

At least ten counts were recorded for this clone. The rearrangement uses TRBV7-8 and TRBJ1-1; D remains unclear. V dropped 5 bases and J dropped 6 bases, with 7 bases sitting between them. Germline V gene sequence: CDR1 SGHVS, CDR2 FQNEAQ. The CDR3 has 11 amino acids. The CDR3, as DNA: TGTGCCAGCAGCCAGGAGGCTGAAGCTTTCTTT. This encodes CASSQEAEAFF.

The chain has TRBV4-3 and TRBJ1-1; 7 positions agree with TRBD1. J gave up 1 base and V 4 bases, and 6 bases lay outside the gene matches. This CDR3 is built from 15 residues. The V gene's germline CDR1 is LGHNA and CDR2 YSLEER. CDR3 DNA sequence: TGCGCCAGCAGCCTACGGACAGGAGCGAACACTGAAGCTTTCTTT. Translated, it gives CASSLRTGANTEAFF.

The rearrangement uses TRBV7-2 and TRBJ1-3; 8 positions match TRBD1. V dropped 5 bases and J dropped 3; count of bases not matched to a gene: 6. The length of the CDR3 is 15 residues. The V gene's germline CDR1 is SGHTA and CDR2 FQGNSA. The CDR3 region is CASSPDRVVGNTIYF. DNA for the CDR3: TGTGCCAGCAGCCCGGACAGGGTGGTTGGAAACACCATATATTTT.

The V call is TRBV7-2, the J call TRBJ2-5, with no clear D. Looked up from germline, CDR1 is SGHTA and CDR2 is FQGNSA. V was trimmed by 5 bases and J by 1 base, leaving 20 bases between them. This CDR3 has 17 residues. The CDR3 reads CASSPINWFEAQETQYF. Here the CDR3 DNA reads TGTGCCAGCAGCCCAATTAACTGGTTCGAGGCCCAAGAGACCCAGTACTTC.